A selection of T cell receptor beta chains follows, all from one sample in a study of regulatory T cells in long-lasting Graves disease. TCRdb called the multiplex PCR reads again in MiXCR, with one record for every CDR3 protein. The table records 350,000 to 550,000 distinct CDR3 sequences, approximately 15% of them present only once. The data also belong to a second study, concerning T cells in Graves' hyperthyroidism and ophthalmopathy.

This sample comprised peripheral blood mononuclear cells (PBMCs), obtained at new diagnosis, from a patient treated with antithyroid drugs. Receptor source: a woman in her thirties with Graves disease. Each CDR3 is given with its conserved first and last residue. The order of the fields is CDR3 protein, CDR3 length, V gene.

cdr3_aa: CASSLGGHISGNTIYF
cdr3_length: 16
v_call: TRBV7-9

cdr3_aa: CATSDPWGTEAFF
cdr3_length: 13
v_call: TRBV24-1

cdr3_aa: CASSEDSGEETQYF
cdr3_length: 14
v_call: TRBV10-1

cdr3_aa: CAIRAGTQYEQYF
cdr3_length: 13
v_call: TRBV10-3

cdr3_aa: CASSLAFSPEFNQPQHF
cdr3_length: 17
v_call: TRBV5-5

cdr3_aa: CASRFRDPFGAFF
cdr3_length: 13
v_call: TRBV6-2/TRBV6-3

cdr3_aa: CAISDPLDRPNTGELFF
cdr3_length: 17
v_call: TRBV10-3

cdr3_aa: CASSPTSGSSKTQYF
cdr3_length: 15
v_call: TRBV19

cdr3_aa: CASTNGRTPLHF
cdr3_length: 12
v_call: TRBV3-1

cdr3_aa: CASSDGGPGYEQYF
cdr3_length: 14
v_call: TRBV10-1

cdr3_aa: CSARGGQGRFSYEQYF
cdr3_length: 16
v_call: TRBV20-1

cdr3_aa: CASSLAGTYNEQFF
cdr3_length: 14
v_call: TRBV11-1

cdr3_aa: CASRPIVGRLYEQYF
cdr3_length: 15
v_call: TRBV11-2

cdr3_aa: CSVEVLGTRGYQETQYF
cdr3_length: 17
v_call: TRBV29-1

cdr3_aa: CAWSVRVEQETQYF
cdr3_length: 14
v_call: TRBV30

cdr3_aa: CASSLLDEQYF
cdr3_length: 11
v_call: TRBV5-1

cdr3_aa: CASSEGGLPLYEQYF
cdr3_length: 15
v_call: TRBV6-2/TRBV6-3

cdr3_aa: CASRRLPQIQNTEAFF
cdr3_length: 16
v_call: TRBV6-1

cdr3_aa: CASSQENPLLRYEQYF
cdr3_length: 16
v_call: TRBV4-1

cdr3_aa: CASGPGTSASYEQYF
cdr3_length: 15
v_call: TRBV12-5

cdr3_aa: CASTGLASSTDTQYF
cdr3_length: 15
v_call: TRBV4-1

cdr3_aa: CASSLSRYTEAFF
cdr3_length: 13
v_call: TRBV7-3

cdr3_aa: CATSETGGQQETQYF
cdr3_length: 15
v_call: TRBV24-1

cdr3_aa: CSSYPGLADTQYF
cdr3_length: 13
v_call: TRBV20-1

cdr3_aa: CATEVRGRDTQYF
cdr3_length: 13
v_call: TRBV10-3

cdr3_aa: CASSLGVRSGYEQYF
cdr3_length: 15
v_call: TRBV5-5

cdr3_aa: CASSLRQGQGQTEAFF
cdr3_length: 16
v_call: TRBV7-3

cdr3_aa: CAIGPPEFNYGYTF
cdr3_length: 14
v_call: TRBV10-3

cdr3_aa: CASSLAGGQGPTEAFF
cdr3_length: 16
v_call: TRBV12-3/TRBV12-4

cdr3_aa: CASSLDRTKIGYTF
cdr3_length: 14
v_call: TRBV12-3/TRBV12-4

cdr3_aa: CASTEGPHPSTDTQYF
cdr3_length: 16
v_call: TRBV13

cdr3_aa: CASRLTGTGGLGNQPQHF
cdr3_length: 18
v_call: TRBV19

cdr3_aa: CASSVDLAGTDTQYF
cdr3_length: 15
v_call: TRBV9

cdr3_aa: CSAGTRRLRDGYTF
cdr3_length: 14
v_call: TRBV29-1

cdr3_aa: CASSLRTGDEKLFF
cdr3_length: 14
v_call: TRBV28

cdr3_aa: CAWKHGDRYEQYF
cdr3_length: 13
v_call: TRBV30

cdr3_aa: CASSLIPGTSFF
cdr3_length: 12
v_call: TRBV28

cdr3_aa: CASSQGGLRWHNEQFF
cdr3_length: 16
v_call: TRBV4-1

cdr3_aa: CASSPPTEKYNSPLHF
cdr3_length: 16
v_call: TRBV7-9

cdr3_aa: CASSLATSGTYEQYF
cdr3_length: 15
v_call: TRBV27

cdr3_aa: CSARDTLGGGTEAFF
cdr3_length: 15
v_call: TRBV20-1